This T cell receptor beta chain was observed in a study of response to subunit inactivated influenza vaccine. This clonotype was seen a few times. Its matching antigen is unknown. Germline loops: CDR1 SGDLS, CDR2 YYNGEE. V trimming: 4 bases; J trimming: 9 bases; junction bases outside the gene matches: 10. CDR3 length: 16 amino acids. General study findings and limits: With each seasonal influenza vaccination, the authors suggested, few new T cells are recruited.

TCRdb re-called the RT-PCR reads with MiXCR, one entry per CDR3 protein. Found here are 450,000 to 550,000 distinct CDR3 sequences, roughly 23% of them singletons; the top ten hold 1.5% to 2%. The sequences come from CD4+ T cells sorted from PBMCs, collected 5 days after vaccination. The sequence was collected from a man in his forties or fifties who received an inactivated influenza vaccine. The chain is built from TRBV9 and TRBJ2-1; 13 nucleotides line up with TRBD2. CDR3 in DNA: TGTGCCAGCAGCCCCCAACTAGCGGGGGGGCAGGGTGAGCAGTTCTTC. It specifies CASSPQLAGGQGEQFF.